This T cell receptor beta chain was documented in a study of T cell responses to AZD1222 COVID-19 vaccine. Study-wide points: With two AZD1222 doses given, Spike-specific TCR breadth and depth both rose.

The repertoire was sequenced with immunoSEQ multiplex PCR; TCRdb's copy has only in-frame clones and lacks some. The sample includes roughly 99,000 clones, more than 75% of them seen just once. On this clone itself: Antigen specificity is unknown.

J lost 0 bases, V lost 0 bases, and 8 bases had no gene match. This CDR3 contains 18 residues. CDR1 is SGHDT and CDR2 is YYEEEE in the germline V gene. This receptor was identified in an adult in good health. Sequencing used peripheral blood, obtained on day 0 of AZD1222 vaccination. The V gene is TRBV5-6, the J gene TRBJ1-3, with TRBD1 identical over 8 bases. The CDR3 DNA reads TGTGCCAGCAGCTTGGATGGAGACAGGGGATTCTCTGGAAACACCATATATTTT. It specifies CASSLDGDRGFSGNTIYF.